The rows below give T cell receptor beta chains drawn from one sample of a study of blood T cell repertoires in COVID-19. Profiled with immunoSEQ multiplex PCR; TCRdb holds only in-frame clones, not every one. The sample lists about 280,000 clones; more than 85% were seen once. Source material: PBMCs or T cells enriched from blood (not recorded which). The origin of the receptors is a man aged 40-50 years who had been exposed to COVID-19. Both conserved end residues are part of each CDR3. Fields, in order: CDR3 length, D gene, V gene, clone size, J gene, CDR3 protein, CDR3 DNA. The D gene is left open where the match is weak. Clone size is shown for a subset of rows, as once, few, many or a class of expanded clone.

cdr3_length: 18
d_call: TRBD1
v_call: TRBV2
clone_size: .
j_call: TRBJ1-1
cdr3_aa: CASSGGRQRDRANTEAFF
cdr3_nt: TGTGCCAGCAGTGGTGGCCGACAGAGAGACAGGGCGAACACTGAAGCTTTCTTT

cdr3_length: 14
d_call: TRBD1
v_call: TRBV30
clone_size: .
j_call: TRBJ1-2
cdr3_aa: CAWSADRGLRGYTF
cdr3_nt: TGTGCCTGGAGTGCGGACAGGGGGCTGAGGGGCTACACCTTC

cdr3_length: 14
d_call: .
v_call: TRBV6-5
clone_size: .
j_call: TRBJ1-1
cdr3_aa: CASSYGGTNTEAFF
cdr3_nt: TGTGCCAGCAGTTACGGAGGGACGAACACTGAAGCTTTCTTT

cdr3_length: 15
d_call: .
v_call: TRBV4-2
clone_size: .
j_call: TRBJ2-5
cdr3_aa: CASSQDRQGSETQYF
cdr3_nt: TGTGCCAGCAGCCAAGATCGGCAGGGCAGCGAGACCCAGTACTTC

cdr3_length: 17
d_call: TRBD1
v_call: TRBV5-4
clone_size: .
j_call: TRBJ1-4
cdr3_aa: CASSLKTGGVANEKLFF
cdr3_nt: TGTGCCAGCAGCTTAAAGACAGGGGGGGTAGCTAATGAAAAACTGTTTTTT

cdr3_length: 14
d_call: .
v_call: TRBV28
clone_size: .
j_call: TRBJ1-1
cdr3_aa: CASSLQGSNTEAFF
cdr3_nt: TGTGCCAGCAGTCTACAGGGTTCGAACACTGAAGCTTTCTTT

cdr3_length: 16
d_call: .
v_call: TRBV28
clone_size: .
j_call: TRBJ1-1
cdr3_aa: CASSSRGTGLNTEAFF
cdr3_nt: TGTGCCAGCAGTTCGCGTGGTACAGGTCTGAACACTGAAGCTTTCTTT

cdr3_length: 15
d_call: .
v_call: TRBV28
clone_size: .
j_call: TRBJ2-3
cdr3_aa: CASIFRRGPTDTQYF
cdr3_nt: TGTGCCAGCATTTTTCGGCGGGGGCCCACAGATACGCAGTATTTT

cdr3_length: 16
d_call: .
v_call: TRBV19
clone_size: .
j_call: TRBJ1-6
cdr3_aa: CASSIFFAGIYSPLHF
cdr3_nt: TGTGCCAGTAGTATTTTCTTTGCGGGTATATATTCACCCCTCCACTTT

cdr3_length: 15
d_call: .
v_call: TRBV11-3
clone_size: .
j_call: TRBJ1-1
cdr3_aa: CASSQREQNRNEAFF
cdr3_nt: TGTGCCAGCAGCCAGAGGGAACAAAATAGGAATGAAGCTTTCTTT

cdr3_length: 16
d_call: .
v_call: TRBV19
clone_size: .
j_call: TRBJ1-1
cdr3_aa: CASSPSPLGSGTEAFF
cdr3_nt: TGTGCCAGTAGTCCGTCCCCCCTCGGCTCGGGGACTGAAGCTTTCTTT

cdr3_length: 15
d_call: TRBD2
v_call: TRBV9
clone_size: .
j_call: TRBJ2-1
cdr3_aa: CASSVVSGIAAEQFF
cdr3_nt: TGTGCCAGCAGCGTAGTTAGCGGGATTGCAGCTGAGCAGTTCTTC

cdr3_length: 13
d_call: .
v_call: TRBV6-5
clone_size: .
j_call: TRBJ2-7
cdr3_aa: CASSLGDQYEQYF
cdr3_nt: TGTGCCAGCTCTCTAGGGGATCAATACGAGCAGTACTTC

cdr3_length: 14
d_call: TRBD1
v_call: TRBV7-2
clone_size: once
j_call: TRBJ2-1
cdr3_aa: CASSPRDRGSEQFF
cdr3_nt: TGTGCCAGCAGCCCCCGGGACAGGGGTAGTGAGCAGTTCTTC

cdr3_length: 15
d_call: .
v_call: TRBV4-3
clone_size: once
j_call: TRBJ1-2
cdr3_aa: CASSQERLGAYGYTF
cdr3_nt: TGCGCCAGCAGCCAAGAAAGGTTAGGGGCCTATGGCTACACCTTC

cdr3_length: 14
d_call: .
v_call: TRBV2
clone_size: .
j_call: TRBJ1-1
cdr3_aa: CASSDRGVNTEAFF
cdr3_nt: TGTGCCAGCAGTGACAGGGGAGTGAACACTGAAGCTTTCTTT

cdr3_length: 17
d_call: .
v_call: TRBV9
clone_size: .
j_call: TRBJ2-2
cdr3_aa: CASSVAQGLLSPGELFF
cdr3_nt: TGTGCCAGCAGCGTAGCTCAAGGACTCCTCTCCCCCGGGGAGCTGTTTTTT

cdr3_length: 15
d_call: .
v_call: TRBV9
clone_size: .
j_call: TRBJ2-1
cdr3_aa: CASSVDSGNYNEQFF
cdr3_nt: TGTGCCAGCAGCGTAGACAGCGGTAACTACAATGAGCAGTTCTTC

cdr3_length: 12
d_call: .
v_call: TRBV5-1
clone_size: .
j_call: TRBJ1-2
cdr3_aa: CASSNGVYGYTF
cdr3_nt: TGCGCCAGCAGCAACGGAGTCTATGGCTACACCTTC

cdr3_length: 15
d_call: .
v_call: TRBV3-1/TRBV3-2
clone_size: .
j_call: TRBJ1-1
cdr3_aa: CASSPRGVWNTEAFF
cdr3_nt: TGTGCCAGCAGCCCCAGAGGAGTTTGGAACACTGAAGCTTTCTTT

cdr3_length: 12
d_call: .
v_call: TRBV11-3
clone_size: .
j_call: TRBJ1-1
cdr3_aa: CASSRGGQLAFF
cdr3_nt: TGTGCCAGCAGCCGCGGTGGCCAGTTAGCTTTCTTT

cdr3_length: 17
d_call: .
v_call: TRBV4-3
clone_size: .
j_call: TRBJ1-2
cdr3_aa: CASSQDHRDYTIYGYTF
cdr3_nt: TGCGCCAGCAGCCAAGATCACCGGGACTATACAATCTATGGCTACACCTTC

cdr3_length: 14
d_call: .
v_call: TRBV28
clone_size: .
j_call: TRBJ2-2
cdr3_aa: CASSSRLETGELFF
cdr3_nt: TGTGCCAGCAGTTCTCGACTCGAAACCGGGGAGCTGTTTTTT

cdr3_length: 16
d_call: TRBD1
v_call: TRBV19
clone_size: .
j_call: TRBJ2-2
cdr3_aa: CASSMVTGGRTGELFF
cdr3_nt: TGTGCCAGTAGTATGGTGACAGGGGGCCGGACCGGGGAGCTGTTTTTT

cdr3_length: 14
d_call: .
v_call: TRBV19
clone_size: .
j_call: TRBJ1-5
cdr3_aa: CASSMGGFNQPQHF
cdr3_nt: TGTGCCAGTAGTATGGGGGGGTTTAATCAGCCCCAGCATTTT

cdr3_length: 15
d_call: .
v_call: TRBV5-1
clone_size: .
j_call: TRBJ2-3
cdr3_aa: CASSLNGRRTDTQYF
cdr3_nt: TGCGCCAGCAGCTTGAACGGCAGGCGCACAGATACGCAGTATTTT

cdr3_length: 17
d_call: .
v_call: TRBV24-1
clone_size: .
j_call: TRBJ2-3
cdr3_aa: CATSDLGGGPSTDTQYF
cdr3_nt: TGTGCCACCAGTGATTTAGGGGGTGGCCCTAGCACAGATACGCAGTATTTT